The 27 T cell receptor beta chains reported below all come from one sample, sequenced in a study of radiotherapy plus CTLA-4 blockade in lung cancer. Some clones are missing from TCRdb's copy, which holds only in-frame ones; the method was immunoSEQ multiplex PCR. The sample has 45,000 to 60,000 clones, around 75% seen once; the top ten hold about 9%. Sample: peripheral blood, taken from a patient treated with radiotherapy plus ipilimumab. The receptors come from a human donor with non-small cell lung cancer who had a complete response to radiotherapy plus ipilimumab.

This chain connects TRBV21-1 to TRBJ2-7; TRBD2 was called by the table and not checked on the DNA. TRBV21-1 has pseudogene status. This CDR3 has 19 residues. The CDR3 nucleotides are TGTGCCAGCAGCAAAGCGCTTTTTATAGTGGGAGGAGCGCCCTGCGAGCAGTACGTC. As protein: CASSKALFIVGGAPCEQYV.

The V and J genes are TRBV5-1 and TRBJ2-1; TRBD1 aligns across 7 bases. The CDR3 covers 15 residues. V dropped 4 bases and J dropped 2; count of bases not matched to a gene: 6. Germline V gene lookup returns CDR1 SGHRS and CDR2 YFSETQ. CDR3 residues: CASSGRDRTYNEQFF. CDR3 nucleotide sequence: TGCGCCAGCAGCGGCCGGGACAGAACCTACAATGAGCAGTTCTTC.

This sequence joins TRBV25-1 and TRBJ1-2; 10 positions agree with TRBD1. Germline lookup yields CDR1 MGHDK and CDR2 SYGVNS. The CDR3 loop spans 16 amino acids. After removal of 8 bases from V and 8 bases from J, the junction contained 17 bases not matched to a gene. The CDR3 sequence: CASLAPERQGARGYTF. The CDR3 DNA reads TGTGCCAGCCTCGCTCCCGAAAGACAGGGGGCGAGGGGCTACACCTTC.

This clone was detected only once. The CDR3 reads CASSWGPSSYGQYV. The CDR3 nucleotides are TGCGCCAGCAGCTGGGGCCCCAGCTCCTACGGGCAGTACGTC. This sequence joins TRBV5-1 and TRBJ2-7; possible D gene TRBD1, 5 bases. Germline V lookup: CDR1 SGHRS, CDR2 YFSETQ. The CDR3 loop spans 14 amino acids.

The table lists this clone with a few counts. For the CDR3, the DNA is TGTGCCAGCAGTTACGACAGGGGGCGACATCAGCCCCAGCATTTT. It is translated as CASSYDRGRHQPQHF. The chain combines TRBV28 with TRBJ1-5; 10 bases fit TRBD1. The CDR3 spans 15 residues. V was clipped by 4 bases and J by 5 bases; unmatched bases: 5. From germline, CDR1 is MDHEN and CDR2 SYDVKM.

V and J are TRBV10-3 and TRBJ2-5, with TRBD2 as a possible D gene (6 bases). Deletions cut 5 bases from V and 0 bases from J, with 7 bases between. There are 13 residues in the CDR3. Germline V CDR1 and CDR2: ENHRY, SYGVKD. DNA of the CDR3: TGTGCCATCAGTCGACTAGACCAAGAGACCCAGTACTTC. Encoded protein: CAISRLDQETQYF.

The rearrangement uses TRBV4-3 and TRBJ2-3; 7 bases align to TRBD2. CDR3 length: 16 amino acids. Per germline, CDR1 LGHNA and CDR2 YSLEER. Trimming took 0 bases from V and 4 from J; bases not matched to a gene: 7. As DNA, the CDR3 is TGCGCCAGCAGCCAAGATTGGCGGGAGTTCCCAGATACGCAGTATTTT. This translates into CASSQDWREFPDTQYF.

This chain uses TRBV7-8 with TRBJ2-7; maybe TRBD2 (6 bases). The V end was cut by 2 bases, the J end by 7 bases, with 18 bases between. The CDR3 runs to 15 residues. Germline CDR1 and CDR2: SGHVS and FQNEAQ. In nucleotides, the CDR3 is TGTGCCAGCAGCTTAACCCCTGGGACTGCGGGGGAGCAGTACGTC. This codes for CASSLTPGTAGEQYV.

In its sample, this clone was seen a few times. The chain is built from TRBV7-2 and TRBJ1-5, with D perhaps TRBD1 (6 bases). The CDR3 has 15 residues. Trimming pared 5 bases from V and 2 bases from J, leaving 13 bases between. The germline V gene has CDR1 SGHTA and CDR2 FQGNSA. CDR3 residues: CASSAQGGRNQPQHF. CDR3 nucleotides: TGTGCCAGCAGCGCACAGGGTGGTCGCAATCAGCCCCAGCATTTT. The variable domain in full, with the rest retrieved from reference TRBV7-2 and TRBJ1-5, is GAGVSQSPSNKVTEKGKDVELRCDPISGHTALYWYRQSLGQGLEFLIYFQGNSAPDKSGLPSDRFSAERTGGSVSTLTIQRTQQEDSAVYLCASSAQGGRNQPQHFGDGTRLSIL.

This chain links TRBV19 with TRBJ2-1, with D tentatively TRBD2 (6 bases). CDR1 LNHDA and CDR2 SQIVND come from the germline V gene (reference sequence). Trimming removed 5 bases at V and 0 bases at J, with 11 bases between. There are 15 residues in the CDR3. The CDR3 region has the DNA TGTGCCAGTAGTCTCGGGGGTAGCTCCTACAATGAGCAGTTCTTC. This codes for CASSLGGSSYNEQFF.

This clone was seen once. The chain recombines TRBV5-1 with TRBJ1-1; D perhaps matches TRBD1 (6 bases). Germline assignment: CDR1 SGHRS and CDR2 YFSETQ. The V and J ends lost 5 bases and 1 base respectively, with 18 bases between them. The CDR3 runs 16 residues. CDR3 nucleotides: TGCGCCAGCAGGCGGACCTCAGGGGTAGGGAACACTGAAGCTTTCTTT. Its protein product is CASRRTSGVGNTEAFF. The complete variable domain, with remaining parts taken from reference TRBV5-1 and TRBJ1-1, reads KAGVTQTPRYLIKTRGQQVTLSCSPISGHRSVSWYQQTPGQGLQFLFEYFSETQRNKGNFPGRFSGRQFSNSRSEMNVSTLELGDSALYLCASRRTSGVGNTEAFFGQGTRLTVV.

CDR3 bases: TGCGCCAGCAGCCAACTTAGGACAGGCTATGGCTACACCTTC. As protein: CASSQLRTGYGYTF. The chain recombines TRBV10-2 with TRBJ1-2; 7 nucleotides match TRBD1. Germline values: CDR1 WSHSY, CDR2 SAAADI. The CDR3 spans 14 residues. J was trimmed by 4 bases and V by 6 bases; bases with no gene match: 8.

This sequence joins TRBV5-1 and TRBJ2-3; D is uncertain. The CDR3 is made up of 12 amino acids. The V end lost 4 bases, the J end lost 4 bases, and 7 bases lay between the germline ends. Looked up from germline, CDR1 is SGHRS and CDR2 is YFSETQ. CDR3 coding DNA: TGCGCCAGCAGCCTTGTCCCAGATACGCAGTATTTT. Translated: CASSLVPDTQYF.

This clone was seen only a few times. The V and J genes are TRBV10-3 and TRBJ2-2; possibly TRBD2 for D (6 bases). The germline V gene has CDR1 ENHRY and CDR2 SYGVKD. The CDR3 contains 15 residues. The ends were cut back, 2 bases at V and 3 bases at J, with 10 bases in the middle. The CDR3 region is CAISESRDYTGELFF. The CDR3 DNA reads TGTGCCATCAGTGAGAGTAGGGACTACACCGGGGAGCTGTTTTTT.

V and J are TRBV7-2 and TRBJ1-6, with TRBD1 identical over 8 bases. The V gene end was trimmed by 5 bases and the J gene end by 10 bases; junction bases not matched to a gene: 4. The CDR3 contains 13 residues. The germline gives CDR1 SGHTA, CDR2 FQGNSA. DNA of the CDR3: TGTGCCAGCAGCCCGGACAGGGACTCACCCCTCCACTTT. Its protein product is CASSPDRDSPLHF.

J is TRBJ2-7 and V is TRBV28, with D possibly TRBD1 on 6 matching bases. Germline loops: CDR1 MDHEN, CDR2 SYDVKM. V was pared by 8 bases and J by 2 bases, with 16 bases between. The CDR3 spans 14 residues. The CDR3 reads CASSPQGMPYEQYV. CDR3 DNA: TGTGCCAGCTCACCCCAGGGGATGCCCTACGAGCAGTACGTC.

V and J are TRBV14 and TRBJ2-3; 9 bases line up with TRBD2. CDR1 and CDR2 from the germline V gene are SGHDN and FVKESK. The V and J ends lost 1 base and 1 base, in that order; junction bases with no gene match: 6. CDR3 length: 17 amino acids. The chain's CDR3 is CASSQAWTSEGTDTQYF. CDR3 sequence (DNA): TGTGCCAGCAGCCAAGCTTGGACTAGCGAGGGCACAGATACGCAGTATTTT.

The count of this clone is one. This chain links TRBV6-6 with TRBJ2-7, with 8 bases identical to TRBD1. The CDR3 loop spans 14 amino acids. The V gene's germline CDR1 is MNHNY and CDR2 SVGAGI (reference sequence). The trim removed 7 bases at V and 6 bases at J, leaving 11 bases unmatched. This chain's CDR3 is CASITGQGSSEQYF. As DNA, the CDR3 is TGTGCCAGCATTACCGGACAGGGTTCGTCCGAGCAGTACTTC.

The J gene is TRBJ2-2, the V gene TRBV5-1, with a possible D match to TRBD2 (6 bases). This CDR3 is 17 amino acids long. CDR1 and CDR2 (germline): SGHRS, YFSETQ. Trimming removed 4 bases at V and 5 bases at J, with 21 bases between. The CDR3 coding sequence is TGCGCCAGCAGCGGGGGGACGTCTAGTGCGAGGACCGGGGAGCTGTTTTTT. Translating it yields CASSGGTSSARTGELFF.

This chain connects TRBV11-3 to TRBJ2-1, with D possibly matching TRBD2 (6 bases). With 5 bases removed from V and 4 bases from J, the gap between germline ends came to 9 bases. The CDR3 has 13 amino acids. CDR1 is SGHNT, CDR2 YENEEA, per germline. The CDR3 bases are TGTGCCAGCAGCCGGGCGGGGTACAATGAGCAGTTCTTC. This encodes CASSRAGYNEQFF.

The chain recombines TRBV4-1 with TRBJ2-2; weak D call: TRBD1 (6 bases). V lost 2 bases and J lost 6, with 19 bases in between. The length of the CDR3 is 17 residues. Germline V gene sequence: CDR1 MGHRA, CDR2 YSYEKL. The CDR3 spells CASSQSLTGSSPGELFF. The CDR3 nucleotides read TGCGCCAGCAGCCAAAGTCTTACAGGGTCTTCTCCCGGGGAGCTGTTTTTT.

The chain recombines TRBV6-5 with TRBJ1-1, with D perhaps TRBD1 (5 bases). CDR3 length: 15 residues. The germline CDR1 and CDR2 sequences are MNHEY and SVGAGI. V lost 10 bases to trimming and J lost 3 bases, with 21 bases between them. The CDR3 protein is CATRDHWRVDTEAFF. The CDR3 DNA follows: TGTGCCACCAGGGACCATTGGAGGGTGGACACTGAAGCTTTCTTT.

The V gene is TRBV7-2, the J gene TRBJ2-1, with 12 bases matching TRBD2. This CDR3 has 17 amino acids. The junction had 10 bases not matched to a gene; V was cut back by 3 bases and J by 7 bases. Germline V gene lookup returns CDR1 SGHTA and CDR2 FQGNSA. CDR3 in amino acids: CASSFATGLAGQNEQFF. The DNA for the CDR3 is TGTGCCAGCAGCTTTGCGACCGGACTAGCGGGGCAGAATGAGCAGTTCTTC.

This clone was picked up one time. The gene calls are TRBV29-1 and TRBJ1-2, with 9 bases identical to TRBD1. Germline trimming cut 4 bases from V and 5 bases from J; bases unmatched to any gene: 8. Germline CDR1 SQVTM, CDR2 ANQGSEA. The CDR3 loop spans 14 amino acids. CDR3 sequence (DNA): TGCAGCGTTGCGGGACAGGGCCTTCGGTATGGCTACACCTTC. This encodes CSVAGQGLRYGYTF.

This clone was detected only once. This sequence joins TRBV27 and TRBJ1-5, with D maybe TRBD1 (5 bases). The ends were cut back, 5 bases at V and 2 bases at J, with 16 bases in the middle. Germline V gene lookup returns CDR1 MNHEY and CDR2 SMNVEV (reference sequence). The CDR3 has 16 residues. The chain's CDR3 is CASSPGLSWGNQPQHF. The CDR3 coding sequence is TGTGCCAGCAGTCCAGGGTTAAGTTGGGGCAATCAGCCCCAGCATTTT.

This clone was detected only a few times. This chain connects TRBV7-2 to TRBJ1-2; D is unclear. The CDR3 has 13 amino acids. Germline V gives CDR1 SGHTA, CDR2 FQGNSA. Trimming left V 1 base short and J 4 bases short, with 7 bases between. The CDR3 loop reads CASSLESGYGYTF. In nucleotides, the CDR3 is TGTGCCAGCAGCTTAGAGTCAGGCTATGGCTACACCTTC.

The chain has TRBV30 and TRBJ2-7; D not certain. The CDR3 is 12 amino acids. Germline V gives CDR1 GTSNPN, CDR2 SVGIG (reference sequence). V was cut by 2 bases and J by 2 bases, with 7 bases left in between. CDR3 amino acids: CAWSKPTYEQYF. CDR3 nucleotides: TGTGCCTGGAGTAAGCCTACCTACGAGCAGTACTTC.